The source of this T cell receptor beta chain is a study of PD-L1 blockade in urothelial cancer. Study-wide context: A median around 150,000 T cells were found in blood samples.

The CDR3 spans 14 residues. Trimming shortened V by 0 bases and J by 4 bases, and 6 bases separated the two germline ends. Germline lookup yields CDR1 WNHNN and CDR2 SYGVQD (reference sequence). The sample holds one count of this clone. Generated by immunoSEQ multiplex PCR, the TCRdb table keeps only in-frame clones and is missing some. Among 55,000 to 85,000 clones listed, roughly 91% were seen once. The sample consisted of PBMCs, taken around atezolizumab (anti-PD-L1) treatment. The source of this sequence is a man aged 55-75 years with urothelial cancer. This chain joins TRBV10-1 and TRBJ1-4; D not resolved. The CDR3 protein is CASSESTGNEKLFF. In DNA, the CDR3 is TGCGCCAGCAGTGAGTCCACGGGTAATGAAAAACTGTTTTTT.